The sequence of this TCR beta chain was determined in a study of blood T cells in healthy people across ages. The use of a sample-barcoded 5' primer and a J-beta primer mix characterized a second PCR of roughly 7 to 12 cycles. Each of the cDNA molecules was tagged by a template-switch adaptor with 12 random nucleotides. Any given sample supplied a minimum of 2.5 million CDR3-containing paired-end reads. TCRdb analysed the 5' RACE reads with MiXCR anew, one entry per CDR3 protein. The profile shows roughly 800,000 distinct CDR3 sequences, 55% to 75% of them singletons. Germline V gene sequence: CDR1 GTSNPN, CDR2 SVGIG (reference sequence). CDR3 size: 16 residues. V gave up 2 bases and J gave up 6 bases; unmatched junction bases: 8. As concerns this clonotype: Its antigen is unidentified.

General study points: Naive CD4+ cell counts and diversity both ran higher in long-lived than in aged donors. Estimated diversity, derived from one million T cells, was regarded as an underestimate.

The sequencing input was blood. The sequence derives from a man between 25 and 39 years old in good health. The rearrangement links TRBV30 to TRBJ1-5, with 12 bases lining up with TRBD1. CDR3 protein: CAWSTGTGGFGQPQHF. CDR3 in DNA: TGTGCCTGGAGTACTGGGACAGGGGGCTTTGGTCAGCCCCAGCATTTT.